The present T cell receptor beta chain was sequenced within a study of blood T cell repertoires in COVID-19. Looking at the study overall: From the United States, Italy and Spain came samples of acute and convalescent COVID-19. T cells, B-cell-depleted T cells, or PBMCs supplied cDNA or gDNA.

In the source study's methods: Reference gene primer amplification gave estimated nucleated cell counts. Profiling relied on immunoSEQ multiplex PCR, and the TCRdb table lists in-frame clones only, not all of them. The DNA was the basis for D and trimming; V, J and clone size are from that table. The sample has 150,000 to 200,000 clones, roughly 91% seen once. This CDR3 has 14 residues. The V end was cut by 7 bases, the J end by 6 bases, with 16 bases between. The germline V gene encodes CDR1 MGHDK and CDR2 SYGVNS. The sequence came from a human donor in a cohort sampled during active COVID-19. Input material: peripheral blood. V and J are TRBV25-1 and TRBJ2-1; D is perhaps TRBD1 (6 bases). CDR3 residues: CASNPRGSGNEQFF. CDR3 in DNA: TGTGCCAGCAATCCCAGGGGTTCTGGCAATGAGCAGTTCTTC.